Listed below are T cell receptor beta chains from one sample, sequenced in a study of blood T cell repertoires in COVID-19. The protocol was immunoSEQ multiplex PCR, while the TCRdb copy is restricted to in-frame clones and leaves out a portion. The sample lists about 230,000 clones; around 83% were seen once. Sequences were obtained from peripheral blood. The receptors were sampled from a woman in her thirties or forties who had recovered from COVID-19. Both conserved end residues are part of each CDR3. D genes are given only for firm matches. A clone size is listed for some rows: how often the clone was seen (once, few, many), or a class if it is expanded.

>TRBJ2-1|-|TRBV6-1|-
CASSEVAGLYNEQFF
TGTGCCAGCAGTGAAGTGGCAGGACTCTACAATGAGCAGTTCTTC
>TRBJ1-1|-|TRBV5-1|TRBD1
CASRVSGTDTEAFF
TGCGCCAGCAGGGTCTCCGGGACAGACACTGAAGCTTTCTTT
>TRBJ1-2|-|TRBV14|-
CASSFDSQTYGYTF
TGTGCCAGCAGCTTCGACAGCCAAACCTATGGCTACACCTTC
>TRBJ1-1|-|TRBV18|-
CASSPWGGANTEAFF
TGTGCCAGCTCACCCTGGGGGGGGGCCAACACTGAAGCTTTCTTT
>TRBJ2-3|-|TRBV5-5|-
CASSLPETDTQYF
TGTGCCAGCAGCTTACCGGAGACAGATACGCAGTATTTT
>TRBJ2-5|-|TRBV5-1|TRBD2
CASSQAGAAETQYF
TGCGCCAGCAGCCAAGCGGGGGCCGCAGAGACCCAGTACTTC
>TRBJ1-2|-|TRBV28|TRBD1
CASRRTGVYGYTF
TGTGCCAGCAGGCGTACAGGGGTTTATGGCTACACCTTC
>TRBJ2-1|-|TRBV6-2/TRBV6-3|TRBD2
CASSRGGTYNEQFF
TGTGCCAGCAGTCGCGGGGGGACCTACAATGAGCAGTTCTTC
>TRBJ1-5|few|TRBV5-1|-
CASGTGVGQPQHF
TGCGCCAGTGGAACAGGAGTGGGTCAGCCCCAGCATTTT
>TRBJ2-1|-|TRBV11-2|-
CASSLDVGAYNEQFF
TGTGCCAGCAGCTTAGATGTCGGGGCCTACAATGAGCAGTTCTTC
>TRBJ2-1|-|TRBV3-1/TRBV3-2|TRBD2
CASSQFGPLERGGYDEQFF
TGTGCCAGCAGCCAATTCGGCCCCCTGGAGCGGGGGGGCTATGATGAGCAGTTCTTC
>TRBJ1-3|-|TRBV5-1|TRBD1
CASSPDRESGNTIYF
TGCGCCAGCAGCCCCGACAGGGAATCTGGAAACACCATATATTTT
>TRBJ1-2|-|TRBV6-6|TRBD1
CAIWTGQSGGYTF
TGTGCCATCTGGACAGGGCAAAGTGGTGGCTACACCTTC
>TRBJ1-2|-|TRBV9|-
CASSVDEAGGYTF
TGTGCCAGCAGCGTAGATGAAGCCGGTGGCTACACCTTC
>TRBJ2-3|few|TRBV7-8|-
CASSYQDFIGRAPSTDTQYF
TGTGCCAGCAGTTATCAGGATTTCATCGGGAGAGCACCTAGCACAGATACGCAGTATTTT
>TRBJ2-1|-|TRBV9|TRBD1
CASSTSDPGQGVNEQFF
TGTGCCAGCAGCACCTCGGACCCGGGACAGGGGGTGAATGAGCAGTTCTTC
>TRBJ2-1|-|TRBV7-8|TRBD2
CASSLTSQRGPQDEQFF
TGTGCCAGCAGCTTAACATCTCAGCGGGGACCTCAAGATGAGCAGTTCTTC
>TRBJ2-7|-|TRBV5-4|TRBD1
CASSFAAGGFRYEQYF
TGTGCCAGCAGCTTCGCGGCAGGGGGCTTTAGATACGAGCAGTACTTC
>TRBJ1-5|-|TRBV6-2/TRBV6-3|TRBD1
CASSNGQGGNQPQHF
TGTGCCAGCAGTAACGGACAGGGTGGCAATCAGCCCCAGCATTTT
>TRBJ1-6|-|TRBV7-9|-
CASSFVTVTASSPLHF
TGTGCCAGCAGCTTCGTGACAGTCACCGCCTCCTCACCCCTCCACTTT
>TRBJ2-6|-|TRBV11-3|-
CASSLDWGSGSSGANVLTF
TGTGCCAGCAGCTTAGATTGGGGTAGCGGTAGCTCTGGGGCCAACGTCCTGACTTTC
>TRBJ2-7|-|TRBV2|-
CASRLGVGSYEQYF
TGTGCCAGCAGATTGGGAGTGGGGTCCTACGAGCAGTACTTC
>TRBJ2-7|-|TRBV6-6|-
CASSYSGRGPTYEQYF
TGTGCCAGCAGTTACTCTGGGCGGGGCCCAACCTACGAGCAGTACTTC
>TRBJ2-1|-|TRBV28|TRBD2
CASSLAGDNYNEQFF
TGTGCCAGCAGTTTAGCGGGGGATAACTACAATGAGCAGTTCTTC
>TRBJ2-5|-|TRBV5-4|-
CASSQTTKETQYF
TGTGCCAGCAGCCAAACTACCAAAGAGACCCAGTACTTC
>TRBJ1-2|-|TRBV20-1|-
CSARRQDGYTF
TGCAGTGCTAGAAGGCAGGATGGCTACACCTTC
>TRBJ1-1|few|TRBV5-1|TRBD1
CASSSTGERGDTEAFF
TGCGCCAGCAGCTCGACAGGGGAAAGGGGAGACACTGAAGCTTTCTTT
>TRBJ2-3|-|TRBV7-8|TRBD2
CASSPLAGGIDTQYF
TGTGCCAGCAGCCCTTTAGCGGGGGGGATTGATACGCAGTATTTT
>TRBJ1-2|once|TRBV30|-
CAWEGVVGGYTF
TGTGCCTGGGAAGGGGTTGTGGGTGGCTACACCTTC
>TRBJ2-3|few|TRBV19|-
CASSTGLRDTQYF
TGTGCCAGTAGTACGGGACTGCGAGATACGCAGTATTTT
>TRBJ1-5|-|TRBV19|-
CASNIMGQGDQPQHF
TGTGCCAGCAATATCATGGGACAAGGGGATCAGCCCCAGCATTTT
>TRBJ1-6|few|TRBV9|-
CASSVAGENSPLHF
TGTGCCAGCAGCGTAGCAGGGGAGAATTCACCCCTCCACTTT
>TRBJ2-5|-|TRBV29-1|-
CSVVFFGETQYF
TGCAGCGTTGTCTTTTTCGGAGAGACCCAGTACTTC
>TRBJ1-5|-|TRBV12-5|-
CASAVPPETEAGLRWGNQPQHF
TGTGCTAGTGCCGTTCCCCCCGAGACGGAGGCAGGCCTCCGATGGGGCAATCAGCCCCAGCATTTT
>TRBJ1-5|-|TRBV2|TRBD1
CASSRQGVGQPQHF
TGTGCCAGCAGTCGACAGGGGGTAGGACAGCCCCAGCATTTT
>TRBJ2-5|-|TRBV11-3|TRBD1
CASSIRQGYQETQYF
TGTGCCAGCAGCATCCGACAGGGGTACCAAGAGACCCAGTACTTC
>TRBJ2-4|-|TRBV12-5|TRBD1
CASGRTGTSGNIQYF
TGTGCTAGTGGGCGGACAGGGACATCTGGGAACATTCAGTACTTC
>TRBJ2-5|-|TRBV29-1|TRBD2
CSSSGGSQETQYF
TGCAGCTCTAGCGGGGGGTCCCAAGAGACCCAGTACTTC
>TRBJ2-7|-|TRBV30|TRBD1
CAWSRFELQGPGQYF
TGTGCCTGGAGTCGGTTTGAGCTACAGGGGCCGGGGCAGTACTTC
>TRBJ2-2|-|TRBV11-3|TRBD1
CASSLDGRGLGELFF
TGTGCCAGCAGCTTAGACGGCAGGGGGCTCGGGGAGCTGTTTTTT
>TRBJ1-2|many|TRBV6-5|-
CASRLLGGYGYTF
TGTGCCAGCAGATTACTCGGTGGCTATGGCTACACCTTC
>TRBJ2-7|-|TRBV5-1|-
CASRPQGPGYEQYF
TGCGCCAGCAGACCGCAGGGGCCCGGCTACGAGCAGTACTTC
>TRBJ1-2|-|TRBV3-1/TRBV3-2|-
CASSQDYSGGYTF
TGTGCCAGCAGCCAAGATTATTCGGGGGGCTACACCTTC
>TRBJ1-4|-|TRBV27|-
CASSLYYRPTTNEKLFF
TGTGCCAGCAGTTTATACTACAGGCCTACAACTAATGAAAAACTGTTTTTT
>TRBJ1-1|-|TRBV3-1/TRBV3-2|-
CASSQGGRLTEAFF
TGTGCCAGCAGCCAGGGGGGGAGGTTGACTGAAGCTTTCTTT
>TRBJ1-1|-|TRBV7-8|TRBD1
CASSVTGENTEAFF
TGTGCCAGCAGCGTGACAGGGGAGAACACTGAAGCTTTCTTT
>TRBJ2-3|-|TRBV3-1/TRBV3-2|-
CASSQGQGDTQYF
TGTGCCAGCAGCCAAGGTCAGGGAGATACGCAGTATTTT
>TRBJ2-7|-|TRBV5-1|TRBD1
CASSWEDRGQQYF
TGCGCCAGCAGCTGGGAGGACAGGGGCCAGCAGTACTTC
>TRBJ1-6|-|TRBV27|-
CASSFSGSPLHF
TGTGCCAGCAGTTTTTCGGGTTCACCCCTCCACTTT
>TRBJ2-1|-|TRBV2|TRBD2
CASNRGDGDEQFF
TGTGCCAGCAATCGGGGGGACGGAGATGAGCAGTTCTTC
>TRBJ1-2|-|TRBV6-5|-
CASSYPGQIGGYTF
TGTGCCAGCAGTTACCCAGGGCAGATAGGGGGCTACACCTTC
>TRBJ1-5|-|TRBV6-5|TRBD1
CATEDRSNQPQHF
TGTGCCACCGAGGACAGGAGTAATCAGCCCCAGCATTTT
>TRBJ1-5|-|TRBV6-1|-
CASSEVGTLYQPQHF
TGTGCCAGCAGTGAAGTGGGGACACTATATCAGCCCCAGCATTTT
>TRBJ2-1|-|TRBV6-4|TRBD2
CASSDSLTSGDYREKPYNEQFF
TGTGCCAGCAGTGACTCGTTAACTAGCGGGGACTACCGTGAAAAGCCCTACAATGAGCAGTTCTTC
>TRBJ2-7|-|TRBV18|-
CASSQGTDTPYF
TGTGCCAGCTCACAGGGAACGGACACCCCGTACTTC
>TRBJ1-4|-|TRBV18|-
CASSPLTGTNEKLFF
TGTGCCAGCTCACCCCTGACGGGGACTAATGAAAAACTGTTTTTT
>TRBJ2-2|-|TRBV11-2|-
CASSFHTTGELFF
TGTGCCAGCAGCTTTCACACCACCGGGGAGCTGTTTTTT
>TRBJ1-2|-|TRBV29-1|-
CSVGYESGYTF
TGCAGCGTTGGCTATGAATCCGGCTACACCTTC
>TRBJ1-2|-|TRBV5-1|-
CASSYVGREGGYTF
TGCGCCAGCAGCTACGTAGGACGGGAGGGTGGCTACACCTTC